These T cell receptor beta chains were read from a single sample in a study of Ad26.COV2.S vaccination and SARS-CoV-2 variants. Profiled with immunoSEQ multiplex PCR; TCRdb holds only in-frame clones, not every one. The repertoire holds more than 150,000 clones, 87% seen once, with about 5.5% in the top ten. Sequencing was performed on peripheral blood, taken after recovery from COVID-19. Every receptor here comes from a human donor who had recovered from COVID-19. The CDR3 runs from the conserved cysteine through the conserved F or W. Each record gives: CDR3 DNA, CDR3 protein, clone size, J gene, V gene, D gene. A D gene is named only where the DNA matches it firmly. Size tells how often a clone was seen (once, few, many) or the class of an expanded clone, and some rows leave it out.

CDR3 DNA: TGTGCCACCTCTAGGGACAAACCCTACGAGCAGTACTTC
CDR3 protein: CATSRDKPYEQYF
clone size: NA
J gene: TRBJ2-7
V gene: TRBV15
D gene: NA

CDR3 DNA: TGTGCCAGCAGTGGGCGAGGCCCCGCCTACAATGAGCAGTTCTTC
CDR3 protein: CASSGRGPAYNEQFF
clone size: NA
J gene: TRBJ2-1
V gene: TRBV2
D gene: NA

CDR3 DNA: TGCAGCGTTGACGGGGGAGGAGACAATGAGCAGTTCTTC
CDR3 protein: CSVDGGGDNEQFF
clone size: NA
J gene: TRBJ2-1
V gene: TRBV29-1
D gene: NA

CDR3 DNA: TGCGCCAGCAGCTTGGTTGGTGGGGAAAAACTGTTTTTT
CDR3 protein: CASSLVGGEKLFF
clone size: NA
J gene: TRBJ1-4
V gene: TRBV5-1
D gene: NA

CDR3 DNA: TGTGCCAGCAGCCACTCAGCAATCAATGAGCAGTTCTTC
CDR3 protein: CASSHSAINEQFF
clone size: NA
J gene: TRBJ2-1
V gene: TRBV3-1/TRBV3-2
D gene: NA

CDR3 DNA: TGTGCAAGTCGCTTCCTAGCGGGGGGGCCGGATACGCAGTATTTT
CDR3 protein: CASRFLAGGPDTQYF
clone size: NA
J gene: TRBJ2-3
V gene: TRBV12-2
D gene: NA

CDR3 DNA: TGTGCCAGCAGCCAAGAGGAGGCTAGCTTCTACGAGCAGTACTTC
CDR3 protein: CASSQEEASFYEQYF
clone size: NA
J gene: TRBJ2-7
V gene: TRBV4-2
D gene: NA

CDR3 DNA: TGTGCCAGCAGCTTGAGGGGGCGTTCACCCCTCCACTTT
CDR3 protein: CASSLRGRSPLHF
clone size: NA
J gene: TRBJ1-6
V gene: TRBV7-2
D gene: TRBD1

CDR3 DNA: TGTGCCAGCAGCTCCCAGGTCCTTAGCGGGGGGGAAGAGACCCAGTACTTC
CDR3 protein: CASSSQVLSGGEETQYF
clone size: NA
J gene: TRBJ2-5
V gene: TRBV5-6
D gene: TRBD2

CDR3 DNA: TGTGCCAGCAGCGGGTGGACAGGGAAGGCCTACGAGCAGTACTTC
CDR3 protein: CASSGWTGKAYEQYF
clone size: NA
J gene: TRBJ2-7
V gene: TRBV11-2
D gene: TRBD1

CDR3 DNA: TGTGCCAGCACCCCTCGGACGGACCCCTACGAGCAGTACTTC
CDR3 protein: CASTPRTDPYEQYF
clone size: NA
J gene: TRBJ2-7
V gene: TRBV6-4
D gene: NA

CDR3 DNA: TGCGCCAGCAGCTTAAACATACAGGCCTCCTACAATGAGCAGTTCTTC
CDR3 protein: CASSLNIQASYNEQFF
clone size: NA
J gene: TRBJ2-1
V gene: TRBV5-1
D gene: NA

CDR3 DNA: TGTGCCAGCAGCGTAGTTCCTTTTTCGGGCCCCACAGATACGCAGTATTTT
CDR3 protein: CASSVVPFSGPTDTQYF
clone size: NA
J gene: TRBJ2-3
V gene: TRBV9
D gene: NA

CDR3 DNA: TGTGCCATCAGTGAAAGGGGAAACACTGAAGCTTTCTTT
CDR3 protein: CAISERGNTEAFF
clone size: once
J gene: TRBJ1-1
V gene: TRBV10-3
D gene: NA

CDR3 DNA: TGCAGCGTTGAGCTGGGTGGCTACACCTTC
CDR3 protein: CSVELGGYTF
clone size: NA
J gene: TRBJ1-2
V gene: TRBV29-1
D gene: NA

CDR3 DNA: TGTGCTAGTGGTTTGCCTCACAGGGGGAAAAGGGTCGGGAACACTGAAGCTTTCTTT
CDR3 protein: CASGLPHRGKRVGNTEAFF
clone size: NA
J gene: TRBJ1-1
V gene: TRBV12-5
D gene: TRBD1

CDR3 DNA: TGTGCCAGCAGCTCTCCCCCAGGGTACAATGAGCAGTTCTTC
CDR3 protein: CASSSPPGYNEQFF
clone size: NA
J gene: TRBJ2-1
V gene: TRBV7-9
D gene: NA

CDR3 DNA: TGTGCCACCAGCCCAGGGTTCTCCTACGAGCAGTACTTC
CDR3 protein: CATSPGFSYEQYF
clone size: NA
J gene: TRBJ2-7
V gene: TRBV15
D gene: NA

CDR3 DNA: TGTGCCAGCAGTGTGGACCGAGGAAAGGGATACACCTTC
CDR3 protein: CASSVDRGKGYTF
clone size: NA
J gene: TRBJ1-2
V gene: TRBV2
D gene: NA

CDR3 DNA: TGTGCCAGCAGCCACAATACAGATATTCAGTACTTC
CDR3 protein: CASSHNTDIQYF
clone size: NA
J gene: TRBJ2-4
V gene: TRBV3-1/TRBV3-2
D gene: NA

CDR3 DNA: TGTGCCAGCAGTAGGACAGGAGGGGAGACCCAGTACTTC
CDR3 protein: CASSRTGGETQYF
clone size: NA
J gene: TRBJ2-5
V gene: TRBV6-5
D gene: NA

CDR3 DNA: TGTGCCAGCAGTTTAGGGACAGGGGGCCTAATCCCTGAAGCTTTCTTT
CDR3 protein: CASSLGTGGLIPEAFF
clone size: NA
J gene: TRBJ1-1
V gene: TRBV28
D gene: TRBD1

CDR3 DNA: TGCGCCAGCAGTCCGGGACTAGCGGGTCCTCTTGAGGGCGAGCAGTACTTC
CDR3 protein: CASSPGLAGPLEGEQYF
clone size: once
J gene: TRBJ2-7
V gene: TRBV4-1
D gene: TRBD2

CDR3 DNA: TGTGCCAGCAGTGAAGTGGCGGTGAGGCAGCCCCAGCATTTT
CDR3 protein: CASSEVAVRQPQHF
clone size: NA
J gene: TRBJ1-5
V gene: TRBV2
D gene: NA

CDR3 DNA: TGTGCCAGCAGTGAAAGGTGGGGGCTAGCGGGAGTCAATGAGCAGTTCTTC
CDR3 protein: CASSERWGLAGVNEQFF
clone size: NA
J gene: TRBJ2-1
V gene: TRBV2
D gene: TRBD2

CDR3 DNA: TGTGCCAGCAGTTTAAATGAGCAGTTCTTC
CDR3 protein: CASSLNEQFF
clone size: NA
J gene: TRBJ2-1
V gene: TRBV12-3/TRBV12-4
D gene: NA

CDR3 DNA: TGTGCCAGTAGTATAGAGGGCTCAGACTACAATGAGCAGTTCTTC
CDR3 protein: CASSIEGSDYNEQFF
clone size: NA
J gene: TRBJ2-1
V gene: TRBV19
D gene: NA

CDR3 DNA: TGTGCCAGCTCACCACCCCGGGAAGAGACCCAGTACTTC
CDR3 protein: CASSPPREETQYF
clone size: NA
J gene: TRBJ2-5
V gene: TRBV18
D gene: NA

CDR3 DNA: TGTGCCAGCAGCCTAACAGGGGGCCTCTATAATTCACCCCTCCACTTT
CDR3 protein: CASSLTGGLYNSPLHF
clone size: NA
J gene: TRBJ1-6
V gene: TRBV28
D gene: TRBD1

CDR3 DNA: TGTGCCAGCAGTTACCCGGGGCTCTATGCCTACACCTTC
CDR3 protein: CASSYPGLYAYTF
clone size: NA
J gene: TRBJ1-2
V gene: TRBV5-4
D gene: NA

CDR3 DNA: TGTGCCAGCAGTGTGCCAGTACTAGGGGAGGAGCAGTACTTC
CDR3 protein: CASSVPVLGEEQYF
clone size: NA
J gene: TRBJ2-7
V gene: TRBV2
D gene: NA

CDR3 DNA: TGCGCCAGCAGCCAGTCCGCGGCCAGGGGTCGGCAGCCCCAGCATTTT
CDR3 protein: CASSQSAARGRQPQHF
clone size: NA
J gene: TRBJ1-5
V gene: TRBV4-1
D gene: NA

CDR3 DNA: TGCGCCAGCAGTCAATGTGACGGGGAGCTGTTTTTT
CDR3 protein: CASSQCDGELFF
clone size: NA
J gene: TRBJ2-2
V gene: TRBV23-1
D gene: NA

CDR3 DNA: TGTGCCAGCAGCCCTAACGCGGGGCTGGACGAGCAGTACTTC
CDR3 protein: CASSPNAGLDEQYF
clone size: once
J gene: TRBJ2-7
V gene: TRBV7-9
D gene: NA

CDR3 DNA: TGTGCCAGCAGCGTAGACGGCAGGGGAAGGGCCGAGCAGTACTTC
CDR3 protein: CASSVDGRGRAEQYF
clone size: NA
J gene: TRBJ2-7
V gene: TRBV9
D gene: NA

CDR3 DNA: TGTGCCAGCAGCTTAGGCCTAGCGTCTGCAGATACGCAGTATTTT
CDR3 protein: CASSLGLASADTQYF
clone size: NA
J gene: TRBJ2-3
V gene: TRBV11-2
D gene: NA

CDR3 DNA: TGTGCCAGTCGAAAAGGAATGGGAGAGACCCAGTACTTC
CDR3 protein: CASRKGMGETQYF
clone size: once
J gene: TRBJ2-5
V gene: TRBV19
D gene: NA

CDR3 DNA: TGTGCCAGCAGCCCCGGGGACCACGCCGACTCGTATGGCTACACCTTC
CDR3 protein: CASSPGDHADSYGYTF
clone size: NA
J gene: TRBJ1-2
V gene: TRBV11-2
D gene: NA

CDR3 DNA: TGTGCCGGGGGCGCGGGTCGATACAATGAGCAGTTCTTC
CDR3 protein: CAGGAGRYNEQFF
clone size: NA
J gene: TRBJ2-1
V gene: TRBV10-3
D gene: NA

CDR3 DNA: TGTGCCAGCAGCGTAGCTGGTAGCGGGAGTGACGAGCAGTACTTC
CDR3 protein: CASSVAGSGSDEQYF
clone size: once
J gene: TRBJ2-7
V gene: TRBV9
D gene: TRBD2

CDR3 DNA: TGTGCCAGCTCACCGGGACAGGGGAATTCTGATGAGCAGTTCTTC
CDR3 protein: CASSPGQGNSDEQFF
clone size: NA
J gene: TRBJ2-1
V gene: TRBV7-9
D gene: TRBD1

CDR3 DNA: TGTGCCAGCAGTTTAGGATTTGGAGGCAATGAGCAGTTCTTC
CDR3 protein: CASSLGFGGNEQFF
clone size: few
J gene: TRBJ2-1
V gene: TRBV28
D gene: NA

CDR3 DNA: TGTGCCAGCGATAAGGGAAGGGTGAACACTGAAGCTTTCTTT
CDR3 protein: CASDKGRVNTEAFF
clone size: once
J gene: TRBJ1-1
V gene: TRBV6-6
D gene: NA

CDR3 DNA: TGTGCCTGGAGGCTGACTGGCAGGATGAACACTGAAGCTTTCTTT
CDR3 protein: CAWRLTGRMNTEAFF
clone size: NA
J gene: TRBJ1-1
V gene: TRBV30
D gene: NA

CDR3 DNA: TGTGCCAGCAGCACCCGACAGGGATCAGGGGATACGCAGTATTTT
CDR3 protein: CASSTRQGSGDTQYF
clone size: once
J gene: TRBJ2-3
V gene: TRBV5-4
D gene: TRBD1

CDR3 DNA: TGTGCCAGCAGCTTGGTCTCCCGGGACAGGGGAAGCTACACCTTC
CDR3 protein: CASSLVSRDRGSYTF
clone size: NA
J gene: TRBJ1-2
V gene: TRBV5-8
D gene: TRBD1

CDR3 DNA: TGTGCCAGCAGCTTGCAGGGTAACTCCTACGAGCAGTACTTC
CDR3 protein: CASSLQGNSYEQYF
clone size: NA
J gene: TRBJ2-7
V gene: TRBV5-8
D gene: NA

CDR3 DNA: TGTGCCAGCAGTCCCGGGACAGGGGCTTACAATGAGCAGTTCTTC
CDR3 protein: CASSPGTGAYNEQFF
clone size: NA
J gene: TRBJ2-1
V gene: TRBV3-1/TRBV3-2
D gene: TRBD1

CDR3 DNA: TGTGCCAGTAGTTTCACGGAAGAATATGGCTACACCTTC
CDR3 protein: CASSFTEEYGYTF
clone size: NA
J gene: TRBJ1-2
V gene: TRBV19
D gene: NA

CDR3 DNA: TGCGCCAGCAGCACTGGCTGGACCCGGGTTGTCCAAGAGACCCAGTACTTC
CDR3 protein: CASSTGWTRVVQETQYF
clone size: NA
J gene: TRBJ2-5
V gene: TRBV5-1
D gene: NA

CDR3 DNA: TGTGCCAGCAGGGGAGACAGAGCGGGGGGGGCTTTCTTT
CDR3 protein: CASRGDRAGGAFF
clone size: NA
J gene: TRBJ1-1
V gene: TRBV3-1/TRBV3-2
D gene: NA

CDR3 DNA: TGCGCCCGCAGCGCCCGCGGGGGCAGCGGGGGGGGATCCTACAATGAGCAGTTCTTC
CDR3 protein: CARSARGGSGGGSYNEQFF
clone size: NA
J gene: TRBJ2-1
V gene: TRBV5-1
D gene: TRBD2